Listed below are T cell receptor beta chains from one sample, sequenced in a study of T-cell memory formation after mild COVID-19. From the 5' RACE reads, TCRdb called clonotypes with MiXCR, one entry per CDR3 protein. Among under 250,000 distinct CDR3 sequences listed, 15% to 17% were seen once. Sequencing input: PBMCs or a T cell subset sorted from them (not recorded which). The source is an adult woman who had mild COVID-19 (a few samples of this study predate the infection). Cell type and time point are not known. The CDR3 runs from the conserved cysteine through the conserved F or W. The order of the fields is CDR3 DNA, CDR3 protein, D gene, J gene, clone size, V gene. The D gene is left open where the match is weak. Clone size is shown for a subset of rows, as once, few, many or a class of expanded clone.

TGTGCCAGCAGCTTGTCAGGGGGCGCGGGATTAGAGACCCAGTACTTC | CASSLSGGAGLETQYF | TRBD1 | TRBJ2-5 | few | TRBV7-3
TGTGCCAGCAGGACGACAGGTGGGGGCTACACCTTC | CASRTTGGGYTF | . | TRBJ1-2 | many | TRBV12-3/TRBV12-4
TGCGCCAGCAGCCAGAGACTAGCGGAGGACGAGCAGTTCTTC | CASSQRLAEDEQFF | TRBD2 | TRBJ2-1 | . | TRBV4-3
TGCAGTGCCAGAAGGACAGGGGCCTTGGGAAACATTCAGTACTTC | CSARRTGALGNIQYF | TRBD1 | TRBJ2-4 | few | TRBV20-1
TGCGCCAGCAGCCAAGATCCCCAGGGGAGTCAGCCCCAGCATTTT | CASSQDPQGSQPQHF | . | TRBJ1-5 | few | TRBV4-1
TGTGCCAGCAGTTACTCCGGGGGAAGCACTGAAGCTTTCTTT | CASSYSGGSTEAFF | . | TRBJ1-1 | . | TRBV6-2/TRBV6-3
TGTGCCAGCACCGAGGGGGACGGTTCCTACAATGAGCAGTTCTTC | CASTEGDGSYNEQFF | . | TRBJ2-1 | . | TRBV7-9
TGCGCCAGCAGCCACATCCGGGACAGGGCCGGCTACACCTTC | CASSHIRDRAGYTF | TRBD1 | TRBJ1-2 | . | TRBV4-1
TGTGCCATCAGTGAAGACAGACATTCTGGAAACACCATATATTTT | CAISEDRHSGNTIYF | . | TRBJ1-3 | few | TRBV10-3
TGCAGTGCTAGAGGGCCCGTGGGCACTGAAGCTTTCTTT | CSARGPVGTEAFF | . | TRBJ1-1 | . | TRBV20-1
TGTGCCAGCAGTCGCAGGGAGAGTCGCAATGAGCAGTTCTTC | CASSRRESRNEQFF | . | TRBJ2-1 | . | TRBV6-5
TGTGCCAGCAGCATCCACGGGGGACTAAGAGTCACAGATACGCAGTATTTT | CASSIHGGLRVTDTQYF | TRBD2 | TRBJ2-3 | few | TRBV9
TGTGCCAGCAGATTAGCGGGGACTAGCGGCCTGATCTACGAGCAGTACTTC | CASRLAGTSGLIYEQYF | TRBD2 | TRBJ2-7 | . | TRBV7-8
TGCGCCAGCAGCTCCCTGGGGGGTCAGGGGGCGACGGAGACCCAGTACTTC | CASSSLGGQGATETQYF | TRBD1 | TRBJ2-5 | . | TRBV5-1
TGTGCCAGCAGCCCATCTAGCGAGTACAATGAGCAGTTCTTC | CASSPSSEYNEQFF | . | TRBJ2-1 | . | TRBV7-3
TGCGCCAGCAGCTTGGCAGAGGCCCGGGATCTTCGGGGTACGCAGTATTTT | CASSLAEARDLRGTQYF | . | TRBJ2-3 | . | TRBV5-1
TGTGCCAGCAGGCGGGTGGGGGCGACAAGAAACAATGAGCAGTTCTTC | CASRRVGATRNNEQFF | . | TRBJ2-1 | . | TRBV12-3/TRBV12-4
TGTGCCAGCAGCTTGGCCAGCGGACAAGAGACCCAGTACTTC | CASSLASGQETQYF | . | TRBJ2-5 | . | TRBV5-5
TGTGCCTGGGGGTCCCGTGTACATGTCTACGAGCAGTACTTC | CAWGSRVHVYEQYF | . | TRBJ2-7 | few | TRBV30
TGCAGTGCACCCGGTACACCCAGCTCCTATAATTCACCCCTCCACTTT | CSAPGTPSSYNSPLHF | . | TRBJ1-6 | . | TRBV20-1
TGTGCCAGCAGCTTAGGACAGGGAATAGTCGAGCAGTACTTC | CASSLGQGIVEQYF | TRBD1 | TRBJ2-7 | few | TRBV7-9
TGCGCCAGCAGCTTGGCGAGCGGGGGGGCATCGACAGATACGCAGTATTTT | CASSLASGGASTDTQYF | TRBD2 | TRBJ2-3 | few | TRBV5-1
TGTGCCAGCAGTGATGGGGCTAGCACAGATACGCAGTATTTT | CASSDGASTDTQYF | . | TRBJ2-3 | . | TRBV2
TGTGCCACCAGTGATCATCCGGGACTAGCGGGGCGCAATGAGCAGTTCTTC | CATSDHPGLAGRNEQFF | TRBD2 | TRBJ2-1 | . | TRBV24-1
TGTGCCAGCAGTCCGCGGACAGTAGGTCAGCCCCAGCATTTT | CASSPRTVGQPQHF | . | TRBJ1-5 | . | TRBV12-3/TRBV12-4
TGCGCCAGCAGCCAAGAGTATACTAGCGGTACCAATGAGCAGTTCTTC | CASSQEYTSGTNEQFF | TRBD2 | TRBJ2-1 | few | TRBV4-3
TGTGCCAGCAGGGTTGGACTAGCGGGAGGCAATGAGCAGTTCTTC | CASRVGLAGGNEQFF | TRBD2 | TRBJ2-1 | . | TRBV2
TGTGCCAGCAGTAGATCATCCGGGACTACCACCTACGAGCAGTACTTC | CASSRSSGTTTYEQYF | TRBD2 | TRBJ2-7 | few | TRBV12-3/TRBV12-4
TGCAGTGCTACCTTCGCAGTAGGCAATCAGCCCCAGCATTTT | CSATFAVGNQPQHF | . | TRBJ1-5 | few | TRBV20-1
TGCAGCGTTGGGGCGGATGAGCAGTTCTTC | CSVGADEQFF | . | TRBJ2-1 | few | TRBV29-1
TGTGCCAGTAGTATCGGCTCCGGGACCTCAACGGAGCAGTTCTTC | CASSIGSGTSTEQFF | . | TRBJ2-1 | . | TRBV19
TGTGCCAGCAGCTTAGGGGCTGTTGTGGGCTACACCTTC | CASSLGAVVGYTF | . | TRBJ1-2 | . | TRBV7-9
TGTGCCAGCAGCTTAGCGGGGATCTATGGCTACACCTTC | CASSLAGIYGYTF | . | TRBJ1-2 | . | TRBV7-8
TGTGCCACCTCCATGCGGCCGAACACTGAAGCTTTCTTT | CATSMRPNTEAFF | . | TRBJ1-1 | . | TRBV12-3/TRBV12-4
TGTGCCAGCATACAGGGATTGAACACTGAAGCTTTCTTT | CASIQGLNTEAFF | . | TRBJ1-1 | . | TRBV6-6
TGCGCCAGCAGCTTGGGGTTTCCCAACGAGCAGTACTTC | CASSLGFPNEQYF | . | TRBJ2-7 | . | TRBV5-1
TGTGCCAGCAGTTACGGGGACAGGGGTGGCTACACCTTC | CASSYGDRGGYTF | TRBD1 | TRBJ1-2 | . | TRBV6-5
TGTGCCATCAGTGGCCAGACAGGAGCCTCCTACAATGAGCAGTTCTTC | CAISGQTGASYNEQFF | . | TRBJ2-1 | . | TRBV10-3
TGTGCCACCAGTGCGGCCGCCCAGGGTGGTACTGAAGCTTTCTTT | CATSAAAQGGTEAFF | . | TRBJ1-1 | . | TRBV24-1
TGCAGCGTAGCGGTCCAGCTGAACACTGAAGCTTTCTTT | CSVAVQLNTEAFF | . | TRBJ1-1 | . | TRBV29-1
TGCAGCGTTACCGGGACAGGTTACACAGATACGCAGTATTTT | CSVTGTGYTDTQYF | TRBD1 | TRBJ2-3 | . | TRBV29-1
TGCAGCGGGACAGGGATTACTTTCAATGAGCAGTTCTTC | CSGTGITFNEQFF | TRBD1 | TRBJ2-1 | few | TRBV29-1
TGTGCCAGCAGCTTAGAGGCTAGCGGCACCTACAATGAGCAGTTCTTC | CASSLEASGTYNEQFF | TRBD2 | TRBJ2-1 | many | TRBV7-2
TGTGCCAGCAGTCCCAGGGCTCGTCCCGAAGCTTTCTTT | CASSPRARPEAFF | . | TRBJ1-1 | . | TRBV12-3/TRBV12-4
TGTGCCACCAGTGACGGAGGGACTCCGGGGAGCTCCTACAATGAGCAGTTCTTC | CATSDGGTPGSSYNEQFF | . | TRBJ2-1 | . | TRBV24-1
TGCAGCGTTTCCCCGGGGGCAGGGAGGGAAAAACTGTTTTTT | CSVSPGAGREKLFF | . | TRBJ1-4 | . | TRBV29-1
TGTGCCAGCAGCTCCCCAGCGGGAGGCCGGAACACCGGGGAGCTGTTTTTT | CASSSPAGGRNTGELFF | TRBD2 | TRBJ2-2 | . | TRBV7-3
TGTGCCAGCAGTTTAGGTGGGACGGTCCTGGGATACGAGCAGTACTTC | CASSLGGTVLGYEQYF | . | TRBJ2-7 | . | TRBV12-3/TRBV12-4
TGCGCCAGCGGCTCGTGGGTCGTGAATGAAAAACTGTTTTTT | CASGSWVVNEKLFF | . | TRBJ1-4 | few | TRBV4-1
TGTGCCAGCAGCTTAGATCCATTAGGTATTTTACAGCGGAGTCATTCTGAAGCTTTCTTT | CASSLDPLGILQRSHSEAFF | . | TRBJ1-1 | many | TRBV11-3
TGCAGTGCTAGAGCCGGGACAGGGGGTCAGCCCCAGCATTTT | CSARAGTGGQPQHF | TRBD1 | TRBJ1-5 | . | TRBV20-1
TGTGCCAGCAGAGGGGGTGGCTACTATGGCTACACCTTC | CASRGGGYYGYTF | . | TRBJ1-2 | few | TRBV6-6
TGTGCCAGCAGCTTGATCCCAGGGGGTGGTACTGAAGCTTTCTTT | CASSLIPGGGTEAFF | TRBD1 | TRBJ1-1 | few | TRBV11-2
TGTGCCTGGACCGAATGGGGGGACAGGCCCAGTTTCTTT | CAWTEWGDRPSFF | TRBD1 | TRBJ1-1 | . | TRBV30
TGTGCCAGCAGCCAAGCATCTAGCACCGCTTACTACGAGCAGTACTTC | CASSQASSTAYYEQYF | . | TRBJ2-7 | few | TRBV3-1
TGTGCCAGCAGCCTACTGGCGAATGGCTACACCTTC | CASSLLANGYTF | . | TRBJ1-2 | few | TRBV7-9
TGTGCCAGCAGTCGGACAGGAACGAGGTCCTACGAGCAGTACTTC | CASSRTGTRSYEQYF | TRBD1 | TRBJ2-7 | few | TRBV6-1
TGTGCCAGCAGGGGGACTAGCGCCACCGGGGAGCTGTTTTTT | CASRGTSATGELFF | TRBD2 | TRBJ2-2 | few | TRBV6-5
TGTGCCAGCAGCGTGGCGGGGGGAACCCCGTTGTCGGATACGCAGTATTTT | CASSVAGGTPLSDTQYF | TRBD2 | TRBJ2-3 | . | TRBV5-5